These 7 T cell receptor beta chains originate from one sample sequenced in a study of blood T cell repertoires in COVID-19. Using immunoSEQ multiplex PCR, the repertoire was profiled, and TCRdb retains in-frame clones only, with some absent. The data contain fewer than 300,000 clones, approximately 90% of them seen just once; the ten biggest clones take up roughly 2.3%. The sequenced sample consisted of peripheral blood. Source of these receptors: a woman aged 25-40 years with COVID-19, enrolled during active disease.

This chain joins TRBV19 and TRBJ1-2, with 9 bases matching TRBD1. Trimming removed 5 bases from V and 10 bases from J; junction bases left unmatched: 8. Germline loops: CDR1 LNHDA, CDR2 SQIVND (reference sequence). The CDR3 is 13 amino acids. The CDR3 bases are TGTGCCAGTAGTTCCTCCGGGACAGGGTTCTACACCTTC. The encoded protein is CASSSSGTGFYTF.

The J gene is TRBJ2-5, the V gene TRBV18; perhaps TRBD1 as D (5 bases). Germline CDR1 KGHSH, CDR2 LQKENI. This CDR3 has 17 residues. The V gene lost 4 bases and the J gene lost 7 bases, with 25 bases spanning the gap. CDR3 in DNA: TGTGCCAGCTCACGGGCGGACACCGAAGGGCAAAGGGGGACCCAGTACTTC. As protein: CASSRADTEGQRGTQYF.

In regard to this clone: The sample contains more than one DNA sequence encoding this CDR3. Here the CDR3 DNA reads TGCGCCAGCAGCTTGGACAGGGCGAACACTGAAGCTTTCTTT. It yields the protein CASSLDRANTEAFF. The rearrangement joins TRBV5-1 to TRBJ1-1; possible D gene TRBD1, 6 bases. The CDR3 has 14 residues. Deletions cut 0 bases from V and 1 base from J, with 7 bases between. Germline CDR1 is SGHRS and CDR2 is YFSETQ. The full variable domain, completed using reference TRBV5-1 and TRBJ1-1, is KAGVTQTPRYLIKTRGQQVTLSCSPISGHRSVSWYQQTPGQGLQFLFEYFSETQRNKGNFPGRFSGRQFSNSRSEMNVSTLELGDSALYLCASSLDRANTEAFFGQGTRLTVV.

CDR3 nucleotides: TGCAGTGCTAGTAGCAGCGCCCTTGGCAATCAGCCCCAGCATTTT. Translating it yields CSASSSALGNQPQHF. V usage is TRBV20-1 and J usage is TRBJ1-5; the D is unclear. V lost 3 bases and J lost 2, with 14 bases in between. The germline V gene has CDR1 DFQATT and CDR2 SNEGSKA (reference sequence). This CDR3 has 15 amino acids.

The J gene is TRBJ1-4, the V gene TRBV28, with 9 bases fitting TRBD1. V shed 4 bases and J 2 bases; nucleotides not matched to a gene: 11. CDR3 length equals 18 residues. Germline CDR1 reads MDHEN; CDR2 reads SYDVKM. CDR3 sequence reads: CASSSTGTGLATNEKLFF. CDR3 nucleotide sequence: TGTGCCAGCAGTTCTACCGGGACAGGGCTCGCGACTAATGAAAAACTGTTTTTT.

The J gene is TRBJ1-5, the V gene TRBV19; no definite D call. V shed 3 bases and J shed 3 bases, with 6 bases lying between them. The length of the CDR3 is 13 residues. Germline V gene data show CDR1 as LNHDA and CDR2 as SQIVND (reference sequence). The CDR3 region has the DNA TGTGCCAGTAGTATTGGAGCCAATCAGCCCCAGCATTTT. Protein: CASSIGANQPQHF.

This chain links TRBV2 with TRBJ2-7, with TRBD2 identical over 7 bases. From germline, CDR1 is SNHLY and CDR2 FYNNEI. V shed 10 bases and J 6 bases; nucleotides not matched to a gene: 9. This CDR3 is 12 amino acids long. In DNA form, the CDR3 reads TGTGCCACACGGACTAGGTCGGGCGAGCAGTACTTC. Its translation: CATRTRSGEQYF.